A selection of T cell receptor beta chains follows, all from one sample in a study of cytomegalovirus exposure and HLA in healthy donors. The protocol was immunoSEQ multiplex PCR, while the TCRdb copy is restricted to in-frame clones and leaves out a portion. The data show some 110,000 clones, with 60% to 80% seen just once and roughly 5% held by the top ten. The sequenced sample was PBMCs. The receptors originated from a man in his forties or fifties in good health and CMV-seropositive. CDR3s include the opening cysteine and the closing phenylalanine or tryptophan. Fields, in order: CDR3 protein, CDR3 DNA, D gene, clone size, J gene, V gene. A D gene is named only where the DNA matches it firmly. Expanded clones are given a class, and other clones once, few, many or no size at all.

cdr3_aa: CASNLQGYTDTQYF
cdr3_nt: TGTGCCAGCAACTTACAGGGCTACACAGATACGCAGTATTTT
d_call: -
clone_size: -
j_call: TRBJ2-3
v_call: TRBV2

cdr3_aa: CASSLARTGDTGELFF
cdr3_nt: TGCGCCAGCAGCTTGGCAAGGACCGGGGACACCGGGGAGCTGTTTTTT
d_call: -
clone_size: -
j_call: TRBJ2-2
v_call: TRBV5-1

cdr3_aa: CASSLPGGITGELFF
cdr3_nt: TGTGCCAGCAGCTTACCGGGGGGGATCACCGGGGAGCTGTTTTTT
d_call: TRBD2
clone_size: few
j_call: TRBJ2-2
v_call: TRBV7-9

cdr3_aa: CASSLYPGMNTEAFF
cdr3_nt: TGTGCCAGCAGCTTATATCCGGGGATGAACACTGAAGCTTTCTTT
d_call: -
clone_size: -
j_call: TRBJ1-1
v_call: TRBV5-8

cdr3_aa: CASSRQGAVDSNQPQHF
cdr3_nt: TGTGCCAGCAGCCGACAGGGGGCGGTTGATAGCAATCAGCCCCAGCATTTT
d_call: TRBD1
clone_size: few
j_call: TRBJ1-5
v_call: TRBV7-2

cdr3_aa: CASSLGTGRTDTQYF
cdr3_nt: TGTGCCAGCAGCTTGGGGACAGGCCGCACAGATACGCAGTATTTT
d_call: TRBD1
clone_size: -
j_call: TRBJ2-3
v_call: TRBV5-4

cdr3_aa: CASRVSGADTQYF
cdr3_nt: TGTGCCAGCAGGGTTAGCGGGGCAGATACGCAGTATTTT
d_call: TRBD2
clone_size: -
j_call: TRBJ2-3
v_call: TRBV25-1

cdr3_aa: CASRPTGVGAEAFF
cdr3_nt: TGTGCCAGCAGACCGACAGGGGTCGGGGCGGAAGCTTTCTTT
d_call: TRBD1
clone_size: -
j_call: TRBJ1-1
v_call: TRBV6-6

cdr3_aa: CASSQSFQGKNEKLFF
cdr3_nt: TGCGCCAGCAGCCAAAGTTTTCAGGGGAAGAATGAAAAACTGTTTTTT
d_call: -
clone_size: -
j_call: TRBJ1-4
v_call: TRBV4-3

cdr3_aa: CASSFQGMGADTQYF
cdr3_nt: TGTGCCAGCAGTTTCCAGGGGATGGGGGCAGATACGCAGTATTTT
d_call: -
clone_size: once
j_call: TRBJ2-3
v_call: TRBV28

cdr3_aa: CASSLDVGFRETQYF
cdr3_nt: TGTGCCAGCAGCCTCGATGTCGGTTTTCGGGAGACCCAGTACTTC
d_call: -
clone_size: -
j_call: TRBJ2-5
v_call: TRBV11-2

cdr3_aa: CASSPNGGSQREAFF
cdr3_nt: TGTGCCAGCTCACCGAACGGCGGCTCTCAGCGTGAAGCTTTCTTT
d_call: -
clone_size: few
j_call: TRBJ1-1
v_call: TRBV18

cdr3_aa: CATSGGTSETTDTQYF
cdr3_nt: TGTGCCACCAGCGGAGGGACTAGCGAGACCACAGATACGCAGTATTTT
d_call: TRBD2
clone_size: once
j_call: TRBJ2-3
v_call: TRBV15

cdr3_aa: CASSIPGTGVHNEQFF
cdr3_nt: TGCGCCAGCAGCATTCCCGGGACAGGGGTCCACAATGAGCAGTTCTTC
d_call: TRBD1
clone_size: -
j_call: TRBJ2-1
v_call: TRBV5-1

cdr3_aa: CASSSALAVQETQYF
cdr3_nt: TGTGCCAGCTCATCGGCACTAGCGGTCCAAGAGACCCAGTACTTC
d_call: TRBD2
clone_size: -
j_call: TRBJ2-5
v_call: TRBV18

cdr3_aa: CASSLDSLSHEQYF
cdr3_nt: TGTGCCAGCAGCTTGGACAGTTTATCCCACGAGCAGTACTTC
d_call: -
clone_size: -
j_call: TRBJ2-7
v_call: TRBV5-4

cdr3_aa: CASGSGVTEAFF
cdr3_nt: TGTGCCAGCGGCAGCGGGGTCACTGAAGCTTTCTTT
d_call: -
clone_size: -
j_call: TRBJ1-1
v_call: TRBV28

cdr3_aa: CASSDSFSGGPSPFNEQFF
cdr3_nt: TGTGCCAGCAGTGACTCTTTTAGCGGGGGGCCCTCTCCCTTTAATGAGCAGTTCTTC
d_call: TRBD2
clone_size: -
j_call: TRBJ2-1
v_call: TRBV6-4

cdr3_aa: CAGNMGGRTEAFF
cdr3_nt: TGTGCCGGTAACATGGGGGGACGAACTGAAGCTTTCTTT
d_call: -
clone_size: once
j_call: TRBJ1-1
v_call: TRBV30

cdr3_aa: CASSPGGGPLNEQYF
cdr3_nt: TGTGCCAGCAGCCCCGGGGGGGGGCCATTAAACGAGCAGTACTTC
d_call: TRBD2
clone_size: -
j_call: TRBJ2-7
v_call: TRBV7-6

cdr3_aa: CASSLEGLAGVDEQFF
cdr3_nt: TGCGCCAGCAGCTTGGAAGGGCTAGCGGGGGTCGATGAGCAGTTCTTC
d_call: TRBD2
clone_size: few
j_call: TRBJ2-1
v_call: TRBV5-1

cdr3_aa: CASSPVQETQYF
cdr3_nt: TGTGCCAGCAGCCCCGTACAAGAGACCCAGTACTTC
d_call: -
clone_size: -
j_call: TRBJ2-5
v_call: TRBV7-6

cdr3_aa: CASSPTGATNEKLFF
cdr3_nt: TGTGCCAGCAGTCCAACGGGTGCAACTAATGAAAAACTGTTTTTT
d_call: -
clone_size: -
j_call: TRBJ1-4
v_call: TRBV2

cdr3_aa: CASSLATGLNTEAFF
cdr3_nt: TGTGCCAGCAGCTTAGCGACAGGGTTGAACACTGAAGCTTTCTTT
d_call: TRBD1
clone_size: -
j_call: TRBJ1-1
v_call: TRBV7-2

cdr3_aa: CASSLSGTRYEQYF
cdr3_nt: TGTGCCAGCAGTCTGTCCGGGACACGGTACGAGCAGTACTTC
d_call: -
clone_size: once
j_call: TRBJ2-7
v_call: TRBV28

cdr3_aa: CASSLGHRGADGYTF
cdr3_nt: TGCGCCAGCAGCTTGGGCCACAGGGGCGCAGATGGCTACACCTTC
d_call: TRBD1
clone_size: -
j_call: TRBJ1-2
v_call: TRBV5-1

cdr3_aa: CASSLVGLGNNEQFF
cdr3_nt: TGTGCCAGCAGCTTAGTAGGTCTGGGCAACAATGAGCAGTTCTTC
d_call: -
clone_size: -
j_call: TRBJ2-1
v_call: TRBV7-2

cdr3_aa: CASSPNPLSTGGTDTQYF
cdr3_nt: TGTGCCAGCTCACCCAACCCTCTCTCGACAGGGGGTACAGATACGCAGTATTTT
d_call: TRBD1
clone_size: -
j_call: TRBJ2-3
v_call: TRBV18

cdr3_aa: CASSQEWGKQFF
cdr3_nt: TGCGCCAGCAGCCAAGAGTGGGGCAAGCAGTTCTTC
d_call: -
clone_size: -
j_call: TRBJ2-1
v_call: TRBV4-1

cdr3_aa: CAWSVRSNHEQFF
cdr3_nt: TGTGCCTGGAGTGTCCGTAGTAACCATGAGCAGTTCTTC
d_call: -
clone_size: few
j_call: TRBJ2-1
v_call: TRBV30

cdr3_aa: CASSPSSRQETQYF
cdr3_nt: TGCGCCAGCAGTCCCTCTAGCCGACAAGAGACCCAGTACTTC
d_call: -
clone_size: -
j_call: TRBJ2-5
v_call: TRBV10-2

cdr3_aa: CASSYGTGGGFTDTQYF
cdr3_nt: TGTGCCAGCAGTTATGGGACAGGCGGCGGCTTCACAGATACGCAGTATTTT
d_call: TRBD1
clone_size: -
j_call: TRBJ2-3
v_call: TRBV5-6

cdr3_aa: CASGYTGGRQPQHF
cdr3_nt: TGTGCCAGCGGCTATACAGGGGGCAGGCAGCCCCAGCATTTT
d_call: TRBD1
clone_size: -
j_call: TRBJ1-5
v_call: TRBV28

cdr3_aa: CAVQGRGRTEAFF
cdr3_nt: TGTGCCGTACAGGGGCGGGGTCGCACTGAAGCTTTCTTT
d_call: TRBD1
clone_size: -
j_call: TRBJ1-1
v_call: TRBV6-5

cdr3_aa: CASSLVSSYEQYF
cdr3_nt: TGTGCCAGCAGTTTAGTCAGCTCCTACGAGCAGTACTTC
d_call: -
clone_size: -
j_call: TRBJ2-7
v_call: TRBV28

cdr3_aa: CAIWEGGTDTQYF
cdr3_nt: TGTGCCATCTGGGAGGGCGGCACAGATACGCAGTATTTT
d_call: TRBD2
clone_size: -
j_call: TRBJ2-3
v_call: TRBV10-3

cdr3_aa: CATQRGQGGFYEQYF
cdr3_nt: TGTGCCACGCAACGAGGCCAGGGCGGCTTCTACGAGCAGTACTTC
d_call: -
clone_size: -
j_call: TRBJ2-7
v_call: TRBV7-8

cdr3_aa: CASVARGGNNQPQHF
cdr3_nt: TGTGCCAGCGTGGCTCGGGGAGGTAACAATCAGCCCCAGCATTTT
d_call: -
clone_size: -
j_call: TRBJ1-5
v_call: TRBV2

cdr3_aa: CSAREAYEQYF
cdr3_nt: TGCAGTGCTAGGGAGGCTTACGAGCAGTACTTC
d_call: -
clone_size: -
j_call: TRBJ2-7
v_call: TRBV20-1

cdr3_aa: CASSDRISGGLYNEQFF
cdr3_nt: TGTGCCAGCAGCGATAGAATTAGCGGGGGGCTGTACAATGAGCAGTTCTTC
d_call: TRBD2
clone_size: -
j_call: TRBJ2-1
v_call: TRBV2

cdr3_aa: CASSWGEGIQYF
cdr3_nt: TGTGCCAGCAGCTGGGGGGAGGGCATTCAGTACTTC
d_call: TRBD2
clone_size: few
j_call: TRBJ2-4
v_call: TRBV7-9

cdr3_aa: CASSDKNTEAFF
cdr3_nt: TGCGCCAGCAGCGACAAGAACACTGAAGCTTTCTTT
d_call: -
clone_size: -
j_call: TRBJ1-1
v_call: TRBV5-1

cdr3_aa: CASSDYGTGDYEQYF
cdr3_nt: TGTGCCAGCAGTGACTACGGGACAGGGGACTACGAGCAGTACTTC
d_call: TRBD1
clone_size: -
j_call: TRBJ2-7
v_call: TRBV2

cdr3_aa: CASGSSSGSANTGELFF
cdr3_nt: TGCGCCAGCGGATCCTCTAGCGGGAGTGCGAACACCGGGGAGCTGTTTTTT
d_call: TRBD2
clone_size: -
j_call: TRBJ2-2
v_call: TRBV23-1

cdr3_aa: CASSLVLGTGATSSGANVLTF
cdr3_nt: TGTGCCAGCAGCTTAGTTCTAGGGACAGGGGCTACCTCCTCTGGGGCCAACGTCCTGACTTTC
d_call: TRBD1
clone_size: -
j_call: TRBJ2-6
v_call: TRBV7-8

cdr3_aa: CASSPPSGPMSSYNEQFF
cdr3_nt: TGTGCCAGCTCACCACCCTCAGGCCCTATGAGCTCCTACAATGAGCAGTTCTTC
d_call: -
clone_size: -
j_call: TRBJ2-1
v_call: TRBV18

cdr3_aa: CASREQLDSQETQYF
cdr3_nt: TGTGCCAGCAGGGAACAGCTGGACAGCCAAGAGACCCAGTACTTC
d_call: -
clone_size: few
j_call: TRBJ2-5
v_call: TRBV2

cdr3_aa: CASSARLGQGGQPQHF
cdr3_nt: TGTGCCAGCAGTGCTCGACTGGGACAGGGAGGCCAGCCCCAGCATTTT
d_call: TRBD1
clone_size: -
j_call: TRBJ1-5
v_call: TRBV2

cdr3_aa: CASSPTPSPGNTIYF
cdr3_nt: TGTGCCAGCAGCCCCACCCCCAGTCCTGGAAACACCATATATTTT
d_call: -
clone_size: -
j_call: TRBJ1-3
v_call: TRBV7-2

cdr3_aa: CASSLADTLKGGYTF
cdr3_nt: TGCGCCAGCAGCTTGGCGGACACTCTTAAGGGGGGCTACACCTTC
d_call: -
clone_size: -
j_call: TRBJ1-2
v_call: TRBV5-1

cdr3_aa: CASSRGQGSSYEQYF
cdr3_nt: TGTGCCAGCAGCCGGGGACAGGGAAGCTCCTACGAGCAGTACTTC
d_call: TRBD1
clone_size: -
j_call: TRBJ2-7
v_call: TRBV7-2

cdr3_aa: CASSLRGGEAFF
cdr3_nt: TGTGCCAGCAGCTTACGAGGAGGTGAAGCTTTCTTT
d_call: -
clone_size: once
j_call: TRBJ1-1
v_call: TRBV7-9

cdr3_aa: CASSQPTGGGYQAFF
cdr3_nt: TGTGCCAGCAGCCAACCAACAGGGGGCGGTTATCAAGCTTTCTTT
d_call: TRBD1
clone_size: -
j_call: TRBJ1-1
v_call: TRBV4-2

cdr3_aa: CASSSGQGWNIQYF
cdr3_nt: TGTGCCAGCAGCAGTGGACAGGGTTGGAACATTCAGTACTTC
d_call: TRBD1
clone_size: -
j_call: TRBJ2-4
v_call: TRBV7-2

cdr3_aa: CAWSKGKGRLYF
cdr3_nt: TGTGCCTGGAGTAAAGGGAAGGGGAGGTTGTACTTC
d_call: -
clone_size: -
j_call: TRBJ2-7
v_call: TRBV30

cdr3_aa: CASSIGAGLSTDTQYF
cdr3_nt: TGTGCCAGTAGTATAGGGGCGGGTCTGAGCACAGATACGCAGTATTTT
d_call: -
clone_size: -
j_call: TRBJ2-3
v_call: TRBV19

cdr3_aa: CASSLAGVGTGELFF
cdr3_nt: TGTGCCAGCAGCTTAGCCGGGGTTGGCACCGGGGAGCTGTTTTTT
d_call: -
clone_size: few
j_call: TRBJ2-2
v_call: TRBV7-2

cdr3_aa: CASSFSSDSQAFF
cdr3_nt: TGTGCCAGCAGCTTTTCTTCGGACAGCCAAGCTTTCTTT
d_call: -
clone_size: -
j_call: TRBJ1-1
v_call: TRBV11-2

cdr3_aa: CASSASLQGYSGNTIYF
cdr3_nt: TGTGCCAGCAGCGCCTCCCTACAGGGGTACTCTGGAAACACCATATATTTT
d_call: TRBD1
clone_size: -
j_call: TRBJ1-3
v_call: TRBV9